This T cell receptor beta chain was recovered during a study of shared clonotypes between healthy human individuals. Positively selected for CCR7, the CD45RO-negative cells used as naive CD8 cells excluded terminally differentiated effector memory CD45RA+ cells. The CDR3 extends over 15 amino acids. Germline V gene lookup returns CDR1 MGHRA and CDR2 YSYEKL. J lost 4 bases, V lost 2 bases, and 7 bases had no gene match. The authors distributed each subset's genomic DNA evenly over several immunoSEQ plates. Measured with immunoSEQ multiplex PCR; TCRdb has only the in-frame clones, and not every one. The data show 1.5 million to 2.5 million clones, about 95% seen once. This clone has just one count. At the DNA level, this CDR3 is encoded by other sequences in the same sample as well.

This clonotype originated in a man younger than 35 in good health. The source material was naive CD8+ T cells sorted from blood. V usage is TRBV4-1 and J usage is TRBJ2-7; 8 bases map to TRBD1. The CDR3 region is CASSQTGTGDYEQYF. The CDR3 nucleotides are TGCGCCAGCAGCCAAACCGGGACAGGCGATTACGAGCAGTACTTC.